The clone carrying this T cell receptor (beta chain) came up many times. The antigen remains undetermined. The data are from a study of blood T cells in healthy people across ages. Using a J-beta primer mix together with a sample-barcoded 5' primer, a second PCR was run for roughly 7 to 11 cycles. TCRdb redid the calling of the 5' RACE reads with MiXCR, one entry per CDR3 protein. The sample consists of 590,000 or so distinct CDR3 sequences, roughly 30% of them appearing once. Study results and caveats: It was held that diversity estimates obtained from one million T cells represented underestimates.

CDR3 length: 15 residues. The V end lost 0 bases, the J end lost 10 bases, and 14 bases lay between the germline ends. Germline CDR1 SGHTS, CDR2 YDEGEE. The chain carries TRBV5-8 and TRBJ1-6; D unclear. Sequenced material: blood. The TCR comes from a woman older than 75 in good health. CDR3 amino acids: CASSLVGQGWSPLHF. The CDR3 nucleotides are TGTGCCAGCAGCTTGGTCGGTCAAGGGTGGTCACCCCTCCACTTT.